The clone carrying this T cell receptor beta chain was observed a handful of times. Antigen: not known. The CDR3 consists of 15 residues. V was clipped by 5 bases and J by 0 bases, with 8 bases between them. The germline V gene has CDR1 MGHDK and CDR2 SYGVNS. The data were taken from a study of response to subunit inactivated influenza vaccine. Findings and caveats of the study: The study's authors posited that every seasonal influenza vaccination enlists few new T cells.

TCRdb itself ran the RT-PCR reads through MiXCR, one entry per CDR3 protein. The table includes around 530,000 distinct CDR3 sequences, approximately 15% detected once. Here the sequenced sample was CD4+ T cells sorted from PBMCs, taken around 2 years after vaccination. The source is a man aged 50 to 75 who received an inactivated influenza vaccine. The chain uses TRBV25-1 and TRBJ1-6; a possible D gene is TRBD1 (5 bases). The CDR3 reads CASSPQGSYNSPLHF. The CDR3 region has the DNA TGTGCCAGCAGTCCTCAGGGCTCCTATAATTCACCCCTCCACTTT.